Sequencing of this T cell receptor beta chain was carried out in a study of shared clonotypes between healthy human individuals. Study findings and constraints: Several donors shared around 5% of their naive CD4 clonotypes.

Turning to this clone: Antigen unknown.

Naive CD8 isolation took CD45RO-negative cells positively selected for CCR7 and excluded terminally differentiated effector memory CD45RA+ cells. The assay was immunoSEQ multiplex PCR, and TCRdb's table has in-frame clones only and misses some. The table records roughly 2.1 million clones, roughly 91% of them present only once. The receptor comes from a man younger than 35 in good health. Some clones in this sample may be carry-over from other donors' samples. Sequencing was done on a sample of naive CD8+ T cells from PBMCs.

The chain's CDR3 is CASSSGPGGEDEKLFF. The CDR3, as DNA: TGTGCCAGCAGCTCAGGACCAGGGGGCGAGGATGAAAAACTGTTTTTT. J is TRBJ1-4 and V is TRBV7-9, with TRBD1 matching over 8 bases. Germline V gives CDR1 SEHNR, CDR2 FQNEAQ (reference sequence). After removal of 4 bases from V and 6 bases from J, the junction contained 10 bases not matched to a gene. The CDR3 is 16 amino acids.